The 7 T cell receptor beta chains given below trace back to one sample, sequenced in a study of beta chain features in type 1 diabetes. Reverse transcription of all isolated RNA meant that expressed TCRB transcripts were sequenced. Some clones are missing from TCRdb's copy, which holds only in-frame ones; the method was immunoSEQ multiplex PCR. Here the sample spans fewer than 250,000 clones, about 70% being singletons. Sequencing used naive CD4+ T cells from blood. The source is a young man in good health.

V and J are TRBV30 and TRBJ1-2, with D perhaps TRBD1 (5 bases). V was cut by 8 bases and J by 4 bases, with 17 bases left in between. The CDR3 contains 13 residues. Germline V gives CDR1 GTSNPN, CDR2 SVGIG (reference sequence). CDR3 amino acids: CAQAPGPLYGYTF. In nucleotides, the CDR3 is TGTGCCCAGGCACCGGGACCTCTCTATGGCTACACCTTC.

The chain carries TRBV30 and TRBJ2-7, with 8 bases lining up with TRBD1. The germline V gene has CDR1 GTSNPN and CDR2 SVGIG (reference sequence). This CDR3 has 12 amino acids. V lost 3 bases and J lost 6; bases outside the gene matches: 4. The CDR3 sequence is CAWRKDRGEQYF. CDR3 bases: TGTGCCTGGAGGAAAGACAGGGGCGAGCAGTACTTC.

The rearrangement uses TRBV30 and TRBJ2-1; no firm D call. The length of the CDR3 is 13 residues. CDR1 is GTSNPN and CDR2 is SVGIG in the germline V gene (reference sequence). V lost 4 bases, J lost 2 bases, and 9 bases lay in between. CDR3 DNA sequence: TGTGCCTGGATGGCAAATGCCTACAATGAGCAGTTCTTC. This encodes CAWMANAYNEQFF.

The chain is built from TRBV6-5 and TRBJ1-2, with 7 nucleotides matching TRBD1. The ends lost 5 bases at V and 4 bases at J; junction bases unmatched: 4. This CDR3 spans 13 amino acids. Per germline, CDR1 MNHEY and CDR2 SVGAGI. CDR3 sequence: CASSRDRAYGYTF. In DNA, the CDR3 is TGTGCCAGCAGTCGCGACAGGGCCTATGGCTACACCTTC.

This clone is a singleton in its sample. An end of the junction differs from the germline gene, which may be a read error. The chain combines TRBV7-9 with TRBJ2-7; possible D gene TRBD2, 5 bases. The CDR3 runs 15 residues. The germline V gene has CDR1 SEHNR and CDR2 FQNEAQ (reference sequence). The CDR3 sequence: CASSLAPPGSYEQYF. The CDR3 DNA sequence: TGTGCCAGCAGCCTAGCCCCACCGGGCTCCTACGAGCAGTACTTC.

This clone was found a few times. V and J are TRBV20-1 and TRBJ2-7; no firm D call. Germline CDR1 DFQATT, CDR2 SNEGSKA (reference sequence). The CDR3 spans 10 residues. V lost 6 bases, J lost 3 bases, and 6 bases lay in between. DNA of the CDR3: TGCAGTGCCGTACTCTACGAGCAGTACTTC. Its protein product is CSAVLYEQYF.

The V call is TRBV30, the J call TRBJ2-5; D perhaps matches TRBD1 (6 bases). This CDR3 region has 12 residues. Germline V gene data show CDR1 as GTSNPN and CDR2 as SVGIG (reference sequence). Trimming stripped 4 bases from V and 3 bases from J, with 9 bases between. The CDR3: CAWNRVEETQYF. The CDR3 DNA reads as TGTGCCTGGAACAGGGTTGAAGAGACCCAGTACTTC.